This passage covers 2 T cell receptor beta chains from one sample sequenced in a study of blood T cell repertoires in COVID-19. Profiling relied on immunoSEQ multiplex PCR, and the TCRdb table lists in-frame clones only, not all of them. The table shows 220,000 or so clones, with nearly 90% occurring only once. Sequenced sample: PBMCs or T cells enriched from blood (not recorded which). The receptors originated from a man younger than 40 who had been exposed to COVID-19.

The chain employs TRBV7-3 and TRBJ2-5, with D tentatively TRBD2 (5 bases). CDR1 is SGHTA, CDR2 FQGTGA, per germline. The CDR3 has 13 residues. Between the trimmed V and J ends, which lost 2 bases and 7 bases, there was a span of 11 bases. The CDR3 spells CASSLGVGGTQYF. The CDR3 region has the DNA TGTGCCAGCAGCTTAGGGGTCGGAGGGACCCAGTACTTC.

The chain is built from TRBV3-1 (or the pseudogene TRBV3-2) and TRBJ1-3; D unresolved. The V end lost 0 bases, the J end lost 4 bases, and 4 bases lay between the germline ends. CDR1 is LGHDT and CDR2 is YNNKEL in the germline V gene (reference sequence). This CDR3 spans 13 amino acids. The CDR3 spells CASSQDRGNTIYF. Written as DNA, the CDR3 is TGTGCCAGCAGCCAAGACAGGGGAAACACCATATATTTT.